These 3 T cell receptor beta chains came from one sample sequenced in a study of blood T cell repertoires in COVID-19. Sequencing used immunoSEQ multiplex PCR; TCRdb keeps in-frame clones, though not all of them. The table records over 200,000 clones, 75% to 90% of them present only once. Sequenced sample: peripheral blood. These receptors all come from a man younger than 40 with COVID-19, enrolled during active disease.

V and J are TRBV15 and TRBJ1-5, with D possibly matching TRBD1 (5 bases). Trimming removed 1 base at V and 5 bases at J, with 12 bases between. CDR3 length equals 15 residues. Germline lookup yields CDR1 LNHNV and CDR2 YYDKDF (reference sequence). Written as DNA, the CDR3 is TGTGCCACCAGCAGAGCATCGGACATTTATCAGCCCCAGCATTTT. Translated, it gives CATSRASDIYQPQHF.

The chain joins TRBV28 to TRBJ1-1; D perhaps matches TRBD1 (6 bases). Deletions cut 5 bases from V and 6 bases from J, with 16 bases between. The CDR3 extends over 14 amino acids. The V gene's germline CDR1 is MDHEN and CDR2 SYDVKM. In DNA, the CDR3 is TGTGCCAGCAGTGTACAGGGTGACTATTCTGAAGCTTTCTTT. It translates to CASSVQGDYSEAFF.

This chain uses TRBV10-3 with TRBJ2-7, with D possibly matching TRBD2 (5 bases). The ends were cut back, 0 bases at V and 5 bases at J, with 5 bases in the middle. The CDR3 runs to 12 residues. Germline values: CDR1 ENHRY, CDR2 SYGVKD. The CDR3 DNA reads as TGTGCCATCAGTGAGTCGAGGGACGAGCAGTACTTC. Protein product: CAISESRDEQYF.